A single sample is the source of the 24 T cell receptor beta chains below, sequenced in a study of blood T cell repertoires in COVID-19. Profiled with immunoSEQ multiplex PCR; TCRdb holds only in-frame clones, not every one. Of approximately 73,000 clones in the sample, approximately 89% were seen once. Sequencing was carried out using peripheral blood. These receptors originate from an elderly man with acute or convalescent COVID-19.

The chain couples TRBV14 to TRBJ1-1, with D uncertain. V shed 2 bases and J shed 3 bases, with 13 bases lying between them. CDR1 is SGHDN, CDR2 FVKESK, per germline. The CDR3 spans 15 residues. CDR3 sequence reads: CASSQLGSEDTEAFF. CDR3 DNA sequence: TGTGCCAGCAGCCAATTAGGGAGCGAGGACACTGAAGCTTTCTTT.

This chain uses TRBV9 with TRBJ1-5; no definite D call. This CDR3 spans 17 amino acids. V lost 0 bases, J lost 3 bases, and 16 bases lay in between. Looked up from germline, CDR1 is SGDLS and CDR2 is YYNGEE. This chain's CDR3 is CASSVGNGQYNNQPQHF. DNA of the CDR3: TGTGCCAGCAGCGTAGGGAATGGGCAGTACAACAATCAGCCCCAGCATTTT.

The CDR3 spells CASSPFNRGAYGYTF. CDR3 bases: TGTGCCAGCAGCCCCTTTAACCGGGGGGCTTACGGCTACACCTTC. The chain carries TRBV5-6 and TRBJ1-2; tentative D call: TRBD1 (6 bases). The V end was cut by 4 bases, the J end by 8 bases, with 21 bases between. Per the germline V gene, CDR1 is SGHDT and CDR2 is YYEEEE. The CDR3 has 15 residues. Full variable domain (missing parts from reference TRBV5-6 and TRBJ1-2): DAGVTQSPTHLIKTRGQQVTLRCSPKSGHDTVSWYQQALGQGPQFIFQYYEEEERQRGNFPDRFSGHQFPNYSSELNVNALLLGDSALYLCASSPFNRGAYGYTFGSGTRLTVV.

The CDR3 spells CAWDVGTGHTIYF. The CDR3 DNA reads as TGTGCCTGGGATGTCGGGACAGGGCACACCATATATTTT. The genes are TRBV30 and TRBJ1-3; 9 bases are shared with TRBD1. From germline, CDR1 is GTSNPN and CDR2 SVGIG (reference sequence). V was pared by 5 bases and J by 8 bases, with 7 bases of the junction left unmatched. This CDR3 has 13 residues. Based on the CDR3 plus reference TRBV30 and TRBJ1-3, the full variable domain is SQTIHQWPATLVQPVGSPLSLECTVEGTSNPNLYWYRQAAGRGLQLLFYSVGIGQISSEVPQNLSASRPQDRQFILSSKKLLLSDSGFYLCAWDVGTGHTIYFGEGSWLTVV.

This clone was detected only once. The CDR3 spells CASSLRTGGEQYF. For the CDR3, the DNA is TGTGCCAGCAGCTTACGTACGGGCGGGGAGCAGTACTTC. This chain uses TRBV11-1 with TRBJ2-7, with D perhaps matching TRBD2 (5 bases). V shed 2 bases and J shed 7 bases, with 12 bases lying between them. There are 13 residues in the CDR3. Germline V gene data show CDR1 as SGHAT and CDR2 as FQDESV (reference sequence).

This chain's CDR3 is CASSSQQNTEAFF. The CDR3 DNA sequence: TGTGCCAGCAGTTCACAGCAGAACACTGAAGCTTTCTTT. The chain has TRBV6-4 and TRBJ1-1; D ambiguous. The CDR3 extends over 13 amino acids. Germline CDR1 is MRHNA and CDR2 is SNTAGT. The germline V and J ends were trimmed by 5 bases and 1 base, with 8 bases remaining between them.

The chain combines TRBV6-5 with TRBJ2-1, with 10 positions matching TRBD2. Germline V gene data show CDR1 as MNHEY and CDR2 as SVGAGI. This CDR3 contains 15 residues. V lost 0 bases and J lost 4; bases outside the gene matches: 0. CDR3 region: CASSYSTSGYNEQFF. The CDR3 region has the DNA TGTGCCAGCAGTTACTCGACTAGCGGGTACAATGAGCAGTTCTTC.

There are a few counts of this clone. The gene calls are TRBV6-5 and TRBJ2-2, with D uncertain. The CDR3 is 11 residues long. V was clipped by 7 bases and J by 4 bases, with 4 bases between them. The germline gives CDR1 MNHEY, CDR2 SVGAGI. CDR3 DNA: TGTGCCAGCACCGTCACCGGGGAGCTGTTTTTT. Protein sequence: CASTVTGELFF.

The CDR3: CASSPGTGPGEQYF. As DNA, the CDR3 is TGTGCCAGTAGTCCTGGGACAGGGCCCGGCGAGCAGTACTTC. The chain recombines TRBV19 with TRBJ2-7, with 9 bases fitting TRBD1. From germline, CDR1 is LNHDA and CDR2 SQIVND (reference sequence). Trimming cost V 5 bases and J 6 bases; bases outside gene matches: 8. The CDR3 covers 14 residues.

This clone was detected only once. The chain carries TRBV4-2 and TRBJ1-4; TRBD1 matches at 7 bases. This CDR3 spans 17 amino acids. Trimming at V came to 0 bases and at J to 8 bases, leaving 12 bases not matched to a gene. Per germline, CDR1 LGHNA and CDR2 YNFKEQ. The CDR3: CASSQEATGRTGEKLFF. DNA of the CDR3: TGTGCCAGCAGCCAAGAAGCGACAGGGAGGACTGGAGAAAAACTGTTTTTT.

The CDR3 region is CASSLRAEVAFF. The CDR3 DNA follows: TGTGCCAGCAGCTTGCGGGCGGAGGTAGCTTTCTTT. J is TRBJ1-1 and V is TRBV5-6; no definite D call. The length of the CDR3 is 12 residues. Trimming took off 1 base at V and 10 bases at J, with 11 bases between the two ends. Looked up from germline, CDR1 is SGHDT and CDR2 is YYEEEE.

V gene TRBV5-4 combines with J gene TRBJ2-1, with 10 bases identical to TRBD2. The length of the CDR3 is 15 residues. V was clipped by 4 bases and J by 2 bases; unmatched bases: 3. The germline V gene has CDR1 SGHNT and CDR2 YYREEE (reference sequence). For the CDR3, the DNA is TGTGCCAGCAGCCAGCGGGGGGGGGCCTACAATGAGCAGTTCTTC. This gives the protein CASSQRGGAYNEQFF.

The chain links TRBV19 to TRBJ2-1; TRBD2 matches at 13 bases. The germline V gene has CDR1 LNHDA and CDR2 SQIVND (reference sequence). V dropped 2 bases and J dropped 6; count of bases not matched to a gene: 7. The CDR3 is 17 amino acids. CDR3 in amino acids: CASSIMGLAGLSNEQFF. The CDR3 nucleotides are TGTGCCAGTAGTATAATGGGACTAGCGGGACTGTCCAATGAGCAGTTCTTC.

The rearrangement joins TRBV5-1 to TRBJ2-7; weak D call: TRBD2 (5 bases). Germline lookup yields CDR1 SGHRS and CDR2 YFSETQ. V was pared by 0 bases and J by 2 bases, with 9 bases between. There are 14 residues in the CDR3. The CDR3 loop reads CASSLGSGTYEQYF. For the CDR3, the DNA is TGCGCCAGCAGCTTGGGGTCGGGGACCTACGAGCAGTACTTC.

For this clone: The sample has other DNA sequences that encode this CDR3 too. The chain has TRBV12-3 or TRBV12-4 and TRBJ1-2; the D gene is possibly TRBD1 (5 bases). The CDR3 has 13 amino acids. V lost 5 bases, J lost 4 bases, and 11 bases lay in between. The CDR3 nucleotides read TGTGCCAGCAGTCCCGACAGTGTCTATGGCTACACCTTC. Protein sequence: CASSPDSVYGYTF.

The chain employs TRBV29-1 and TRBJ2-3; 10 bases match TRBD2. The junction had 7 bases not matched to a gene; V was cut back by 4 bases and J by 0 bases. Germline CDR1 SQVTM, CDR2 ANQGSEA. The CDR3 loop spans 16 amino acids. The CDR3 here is CSVGLLAGASTDTQYF. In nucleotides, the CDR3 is TGCAGCGTTGGTCTGCTAGCGGGGGCTAGCACAGATACGCAGTATTTT.

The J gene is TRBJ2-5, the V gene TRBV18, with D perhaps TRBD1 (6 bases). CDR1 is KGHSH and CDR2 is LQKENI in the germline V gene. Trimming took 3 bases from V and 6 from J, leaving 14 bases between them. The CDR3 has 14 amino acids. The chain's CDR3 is CASSPWTVGQTQYF. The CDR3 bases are TGTGCCAGCTCACCTTGGACAGTTGGTCAGACCCAGTACTTC.

Written as DNA, the CDR3 is TGTGCCAGCAGCAACTCCAGAAACACCATATATTTT. The encoded protein is CASSNSRNTIYF. The chain combines TRBV11-2 with TRBJ1-3; no clear D. Trimming removed 5 bases at V and 5 bases at J, with 7 bases between. Looked up from germline, CDR1 is SGHAT and CDR2 is FQNNGV. This CDR3 comprises 12 residues.

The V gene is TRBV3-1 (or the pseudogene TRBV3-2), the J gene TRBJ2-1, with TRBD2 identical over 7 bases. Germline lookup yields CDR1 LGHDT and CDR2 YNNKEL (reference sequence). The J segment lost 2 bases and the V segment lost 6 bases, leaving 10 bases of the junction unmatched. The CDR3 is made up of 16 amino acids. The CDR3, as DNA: TGTGCCAGCAGACAAACCGGGACTACCGCCTACAATGAGCAGTTCTTC. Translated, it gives CASRQTGTTAYNEQFF.

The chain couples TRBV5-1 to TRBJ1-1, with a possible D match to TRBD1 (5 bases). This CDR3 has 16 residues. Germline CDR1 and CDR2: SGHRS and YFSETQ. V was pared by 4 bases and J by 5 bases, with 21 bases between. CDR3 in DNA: TGCGCCAGCAGCCGCGAAACGGGGGGTCTTAGTACTGAAGCTTTCTTT. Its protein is CASSRETGGLSTEAFF.

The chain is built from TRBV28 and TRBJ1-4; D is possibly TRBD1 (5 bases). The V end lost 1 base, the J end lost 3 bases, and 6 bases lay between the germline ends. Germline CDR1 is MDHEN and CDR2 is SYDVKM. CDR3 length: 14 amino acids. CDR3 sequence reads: CASSLSGPNEKLFF. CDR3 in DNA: TGTGCCAGCAGTTTATCAGGGCCTAATGAAAAACTGTTTTTT.

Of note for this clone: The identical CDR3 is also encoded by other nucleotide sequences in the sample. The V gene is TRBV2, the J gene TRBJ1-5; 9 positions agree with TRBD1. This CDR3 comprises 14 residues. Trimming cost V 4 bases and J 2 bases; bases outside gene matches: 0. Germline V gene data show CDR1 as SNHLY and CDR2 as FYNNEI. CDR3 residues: CASSGTGGNQPQHF. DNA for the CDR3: TGTGCCAGCAGTGGGACAGGGGGCAATCAGCCCCAGCATTTT.

CDR3 coding DNA: TGTGCCAGCAGTTATCGGGACTTCGGAAACACCATATATTTT. This encodes CASSYRDFGNTIYF. This chain connects TRBV5-6 to TRBJ1-3, with D possibly TRBD1 on 5 matching bases. Trimming took 5 bases from V and 4 from J, leaving 13 bases between them. The CDR3 contains 14 residues. Germline V gene sequence: CDR1 SGHDT, CDR2 YYEEEE.

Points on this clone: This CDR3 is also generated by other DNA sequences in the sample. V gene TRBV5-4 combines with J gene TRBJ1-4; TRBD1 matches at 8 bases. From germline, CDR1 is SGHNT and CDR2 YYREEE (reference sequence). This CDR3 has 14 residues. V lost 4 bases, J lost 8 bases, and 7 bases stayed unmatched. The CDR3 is CASSTGQGHEKLFF. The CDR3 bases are TGTGCCAGCAGCACCGGACAGGGTCACGAAAAACTGTTTTTT.